The T cell receptor beta chain under discussion was sequenced for a study of Ad26.COV2.S vaccination and SARS-CoV-2 variants. Study information: Intramuscularly, Ad26.COV2.S was given either once or twice, 56 days apart. Study observations and caveats: Reported findings describe substantial breadth in spike-specific CD8+ and CD4+ T cell responses following vaccination.

A note on this clone: Its cognate antigen is unknown.

As for treatment: about 20 received Ad26.COV2.S at low or high dose, single or two shots; 5 received placebo; per-sample allocation not given. Specimens were obtained on day 63 following the first vaccine or placebo injection. Method: immunoSEQ multiplex PCR; TCRdb's copy keeps in-frame clones and lacks some. Here the sample spans a few hundred thousand clones, roughly 88% being singletons. This CDR3 region has 15 residues. V trimming: 3 bases; J trimming: 4 bases; junction bases outside the gene matches: 12. CDR1 and CDR2 from the germline V gene are GTSNPN and SVGIG (reference sequence). V and J are TRBV30 and TRBJ2-7; 7 bases are a match to TRBD1. The sequencing here drew on peripheral blood, taken in a trial of Ad26.COV2.S vaccine versus placebo. This receptor was obtained from a person aged 18-65 years who received the Ad26.COV2.S COVID-19 vaccine or a placebo. The CDR3 DNA follows: TGTGCCTGGAGAGGAGACAGGGCGGGTTGGTACGAGCAGTACTTC. Translating it yields CAWRGDRAGWYEQYF.